The T cell receptor beta chain under discussion was sequenced for a study of tumor-infiltrating lymphocytes in localized non-small cell lung cancer. Background on the study: Patients included smokers and never-smokers with various histologies, some sampled after neoadjuvant chemotherapy.

Losses at the gene ends were 0 bases for V and 7 bases for J; bases not matched to a gene: 9. The CDR3 has 17 amino acids. The germline V gene encodes CDR1 SGHDN and CDR2 FVKESK. Here immunoSEQ multiplex PCR was the method, and the copy in TCRdb shows in-frame clones only, minus some. The sample lists about 29,000 clones, 80% to 90% occurring once. Study outcomes and limitations: Tumor T-cell fraction was not associated with recurrence-free survival. Not all patients were TCR sequenced, owing to tissue quantity. IM1 and IM2 tumors showed no difference in T-cell fraction.

Notes on this clone: No antigen is known for it.

This receptor was taken from a human donor with non-small cell lung cancer. The gene calls are TRBV14 and TRBJ2-2, with 9 bases fitting TRBD1. The sequencing input was lung tumor tissue. The CDR3 protein is CASSQDRGTGIGGELFF. Here the CDR3 DNA reads TGTGCCAGCAGCCAAGATCGCGGGACAGGGATTGGCGGGGAGCTGTTTTTT.